The 30 T cell receptor beta chains in this list originate from one sample, sequenced in a study of neurological immune-mediated disorders. MiXCR was run by TCRdb on the 5' RACE reads, yielding one entry per CDR3 protein. Of about 120,000 distinct CDR3 sequences listed, roughly 3.1% are singletons. The sequenced material came from PBMCs. All receptors derive from a woman between 25 and 40 years old with multiple sclerosis.

This clonotype was counted ten times or more. The DNA of the CDR3 is TGCAGTGCTAGAGATGCCACGAGACAGATTATGAACACTGAAGCTTTCTTT. It codes for CSARDATRQIMNTEAFF. This sequence joins TRBV20-1 and TRBJ1-1, with a possible D match to TRBD1 (5 bases). V was cut by 0 bases and J by 0 bases, with 17 bases left in between. Germline loops: CDR1 DFQATT, CDR2 SNEGSKA (reference sequence). The CDR3 is 17 amino acids.

This clonotype was recorded many times. The chain combines TRBV12-3 or TRBV12-4 with TRBJ1-2; D is uncertain. The V end lost 7 bases, the J end lost 7 bases, and 16 bases lay between the germline ends. This CDR3 contains 13 residues. The CDR3 nucleotides read TGTGCCAGCACCTCCGACACCGAGAGTGGCTACACCTTC. This gives the protein CASTSDTESGYTF.

This chain links TRBV5-1 with TRBJ2-7; the match to TRBD2 covers 7 bases. The CDR3 extends over 15 amino acids. Germline CDR1 is SGHRS and CDR2 is YFSETQ. V was clipped by 3 bases and J by 9 bases; unmatched bases: 15. This CDR3 is CASSSWAGELKAQYF. DNA for the CDR3: TGCGCCAGCAGCTCCTGGGCGGGAGAACTCAAAGCGCAGTACTTC.

This clonotype was recorded at least ten times. The chain uses TRBV11-2 and TRBJ1-6; maybe TRBD1 (5 bases). This CDR3 region has 14 residues. Per germline, CDR1 SGHAT and CDR2 FQNNGV. The germline V and J ends were trimmed by 6 bases and 7 bases, with 13 bases remaining between them. The CDR3 reads CASRWGGHNSPLHF. The CDR3 DNA is TGTGCCAGCAGGTGGGGCGGGCACAATTCACCCCTCCACTTT.

In this sample, this clonotype turned up many times. V and J are TRBV5-6 and TRBJ1-2; D is unresolved. CDR1 SGHDT and CDR2 YYEEEE come from the germline V gene. The CDR3 runs 13 residues. Deletions cut 6 bases from V and 6 bases from J, with 15 bases between. The DNA of the CDR3 is TGTGCCAGCACCCAGACGGCCTGGGATGGCTACACCTTC. Amino acid sequence: CASTQTAWDGYTF.

The chain links TRBV11-2 to TRBJ2-5; TRBD1 or TRBD2 may be the D gene (5 bases each). With 5 bases removed from V and 4 bases from J, the gap between germline ends came to 17 bases. CDR3 length: 15 residues. From germline, CDR1 is SGHAT and CDR2 FQNNGV. The CDR3 DNA follows: TGTGCCAGCAGCGACGACCGGGGCCGGGGAGAGACCCAGTACTTC. This sequence encodes CASSDDRGRGETQYF.

This clonotype has a count of ten or more. The rearrangement joins TRBV20-1 to TRBJ2-3, with unresolved D. Germline-derived CDR1 and CDR2 are DFQATT and SNEGSKA (reference sequence). The CDR3 sequence is 15 residues long. The V end was cut by 0 bases, the J end by 2 bases, with 12 bases between. The CDR3 nucleotides are TGCAGTGCTAGAGATAGTCCTTCTTCCACAGATACGCAGTATTTT. Its translation is CSARDSPSSTDTQYF.

The sample holds a few counts of this clonotype. A much more abundant neighbour one base away suggests this may be a read error. The rearrangement links TRBV7-2 to TRBJ2-3, with D tentatively TRBD1 (5 bases). The germline V gene has CDR1 SGHTA and CDR2 FQGNSA. The CDR3 loop spans 13 amino acids. CDR3 nucleotide sequence: TGTGCCAGCAGATATATAGGGGCAGATAAGCAGTATTTT. It specifies CASRYIGADKQYF. Looking up the rest from reference TRBV7-2 and TRBJ2-3 gives the full variable domain: GAGVSQSPSNKVTEKGKDVELRCDPISGHTALYWYRQSLGQGLEFLIYFQGNSAPDKSGLPSDRFSAERTGGSVSTLTIQRTQQEDSAVYLCASRYIGADKQYFGPGTRLTVL.

This clonotype has ten or more counts. The CDR3 reads CSVEGGDLGLYNEQFF. CDR3 DNA: TGCAGCGTTGAAGGAGGGGACTTGGGATTATACAATGAGCAGTTCTTC. The chain recombines TRBV29-1 with TRBJ2-1; maybe TRBD2 (6 bases). The CDR3 is 16 residues long. V was cut by 1 base and J by 4 bases, with 17 bases left in between. In germline, CDR1 is SQVTM, CDR2 ANQGSEA.

This clonotype was seen at least ten times. This could be a read error, since a much larger clone is one nucleotide away. The chain carries TRBV2 and TRBJ2-1; no clear D gene. Germline values: CDR1 SNHLY, CDR2 FYNNEI. The CDR3 is 11 amino acids. The V end was cut by 3 bases, the J end by 4 bases, with 1 base between. The CDR3 nucleotides are TGTGCCAGCAGTGAGTACAATGAGCAGTTCTTC. It specifies CASSEYNEQFF.

This sequence joins TRBV6-2 or TRBV6-3 and TRBJ2-1, with TRBD2 identical over 10 bases. The CDR3 covers 15 residues. V lost 10 bases to trimming and J lost 3 bases; unmatched junction nucleotides: 9. Germline CDR1 reads MNHEY; CDR2 reads SVGEGT. The CDR3 loop is CATRSSGGHYNEQFF. The CDR3 DNA reads TGTGCCACCAGGTCTAGCGGGGGCCACTACAATGAGCAGTTCTTC.

This clonotype was counted many times. The chain recombines TRBV20-1 with TRBJ1-2, with D possibly TRBD1 on 5 matching bases. With 3 bases removed from V and 4 bases from J, the gap between germline ends came to 9 bases. The CDR3 is 12 amino acids. Germline V gene lookup returns CDR1 DFQATT and CDR2 SNEGSKA (reference sequence). The chain's CDR3 is CSARPDIYGYTF. The DNA for the CDR3 is TGCAGTGCTAGGCCGGACATCTATGGCTACACCTTC.

This clonotype was recorded at least ten times. The chain couples TRBV5-1 to TRBJ1-2; D unresolved. CDR3 length: 16 residues. Germline CDR1 SGHRS, CDR2 YFSETQ. Trimming took off 0 bases at V and 0 bases at J, with 12 bases between the two ends. Here the CDR3 DNA reads TGCGCCAGCAGCTTGGTCCCAGGTCCTCCTAACTATGGCTACACCTTC. Its protein is CASSLVPGPPNYGYTF.

This clonotype was observed at least ten times. The chain links TRBV7-2 to TRBJ2-1, with 14 bases fitting TRBD2. There are 21 residues in the CDR3. V gave up 3 bases and J gave up 3 bases; unmatched junction bases: 16. Germline V gene lookup returns CDR1 SGHTA and CDR2 FQGNSA. The CDR3, as DNA: TGTGCCAGCAGCTTTTCCCCGACCGGGACTAGCGGGAGACTGAGCTACAATGAGCAGTTCTTC. This encodes CASSFSPTGTSGRLSYNEQFF.

This clonotype was seen many times. The rearrangement uses TRBV12-3 or TRBV12-4 and TRBJ1-1; D is ambiguous. V lost 10 bases and J lost 6, with 24 bases in between. The CDR3 consists of 15 residues. CDR3 sequence reads: CATHPLAGSYAEAFF. The CDR3 region has the DNA TGTGCCACCCATCCGTTGGCAGGATCCTACGCTGAAGCTTTCTTT.

This clonotype was observed many times. The chain is built from TRBV20-1 and TRBJ2-1; 7 nucleotides line up with TRBD1. This CDR3 region has 17 residues. The ends lost 0 bases at V and 2 bases at J; junction bases unmatched: 10. Per the germline V gene, CDR1 is DFQATT and CDR2 is SNEGSKA (reference sequence). CDR3: CSARDNRGRGAYNEQFF. CDR3 nucleotides: TGCAGTGCTAGAGATAACAGGGGACGAGGGGCCTACAATGAGCAGTTCTTC.

This clonotype was seen ten or more times. The chain combines TRBV7-2 with TRBJ2-2; 8 bases align to TRBD2. From germline, CDR1 is SGHTA and CDR2 FQGNSA. This CDR3 has 15 residues. The junction had 4 bases not matched to a gene; V was cut back by 4 bases and J by 3 bases. The CDR3 here is CASSSTGLDTGELFF. The DNA for the CDR3 is TGTGCCAGCAGCTCCACGGGACTAGACACCGGGGAGCTGTTTTTT.

This clonotype was observed many times. The chain employs TRBV3-1 and TRBJ1-3; maybe TRBD1 (5 bases). This CDR3 is built from 14 residues. Trimming removed 6 bases at V and 2 bases at J, with 11 bases between. Germline V gene lookup returns CDR1 LGHDT and CDR2 YNNKEL (reference sequence). The DNA of the CDR3 is TGTGCCAGCAGTTTGGGGGTGACTGGAAACACCATATATTTT. Translating gives CASSLGVTGNTIYF.

The chain combines TRBV11-2 with TRBJ2-2; D is perhaps TRBD2 (5 bases). The CDR3 length is 16 residues. Germline values: CDR1 SGHAT, CDR2 FQNNGV. V was pared by 0 bases and J by 0 bases, with 8 bases between. CDR3 in DNA: TGTGCCAGCAGCTTAGATAGACTACCGAACACCGGGGAGCTGTTTTTT. Protein: CASSLDRLPNTGELFF.

This clonotype was counted many times. V usage is TRBV5-6 and J usage is TRBJ1-5; a possible D gene is TRBD1 (5 bases). V was clipped by 1 base and J by 2 bases, with 10 bases between them. This CDR3 comprises 15 residues. Germline loops: CDR1 SGHDT, CDR2 YYEEEE. CDR3 DNA sequence: TGTGCCAGCAGCTTGTCCCCCAGGGGCAATCAGCCCCAGCATTTT. This sequence encodes CASSLSPRGNQPQHF.

This clonotype was recorded at least ten times. The rearrangement uses TRBV6-5 and TRBJ2-1, with D possibly TRBD1 on 6 matching bases. The CDR3 runs to 15 residues. Germline V gene sequence: CDR1 MNHEY, CDR2 SVGAGI. Trimming stripped 4 bases from V and 6 bases from J, with 16 bases between. CDR3 coding DNA: TGTGCCAGCAGTTCCGCGGGTGAGGGGGTCAATGAGCAGTTCTTC. As protein: CASSSAGEGVNEQFF.

This clonotype was counted ten times or more. The rearrangement joins TRBV5-1 to TRBJ2-1, with 15 bases identical to TRBD2. With 3 bases clipped from V and 0 bases from J, the junction kept 10 bases outside the gene matches. This CDR3 has 20 residues. Germline CDR1 is SGHRS and CDR2 is YFSETQ. This chain's CDR3 is CASSSTGTSGRISSYNEQFF. DNA for the CDR3: TGCGCCAGCAGCTCAACCGGGACTAGCGGGAGGATCAGCTCCTACAATGAGCAGTTCTTC.

This clonotype came up many times. The chain combines TRBV29-1 with TRBJ2-1; TRBD2 aligns across 15 bases. Germline lookup yields CDR1 SQVTM and CDR2 ANQGSEA. V shed 4 bases, J shed 2 bases, and the junction held 6 bases outside the gene matches. CDR3 length: 17 residues. CDR3 in DNA: TGCAGCGTTGGAGGGGGACTAGCGGGAGGCACCTACAATGAGCAGTTCTTC. It yields the protein CSVGGGLAGGTYNEQFF.

This clonotype occurred many times. V is TRBV5-1 and J is TRBJ1-2; 7 nucleotides match TRBD1. The CDR3 extends over 12 amino acids. The germline V gene encodes CDR1 SGHRS and CDR2 YFSETQ. Trimming at V came to 4 bases and at J to 10 bases, leaving 7 bases not matched to a gene. The CDR3 protein is CASSLKTGIYTF. The CDR3 DNA sequence: TGCGCCAGCAGCCTAAAGACAGGGATCTACACCTTC.

This clonotype was counted many times. The CDR3: CASSLGTSNYEQYF. CDR3 nucleotides: TGCGCCAGCAGCTTGGGGACAAGCAACTACGAGCAGTACTTC. This chain uses TRBV5-1 with TRBJ2-7, with D maybe TRBD1 (5 bases). The CDR3 runs to 14 residues. The germline CDR1 and CDR2 sequences are SGHRS and YFSETQ. The V gene lost 0 bases and the J gene lost 3 bases, with 10 bases spanning the gap.

This clonotype has at least ten counts. V gene TRBV12-3 or TRBV12-4 combines with J gene TRBJ1-2; no definite D call. CDR3 length: 13 residues. V was pared by 2 bases and J by 8 bases, with 12 bases between. The DNA of the CDR3 is TGTGCCAGCAGTTTATTGCGGCAGCTCGGCTACACCTTC. Protein sequence: CASSLLRQLGYTF.

This clonotype has a count of ten or more. The V call is TRBV15, the J call TRBJ1-1, with TRBD1 identical over 9 bases. Germline assignment: CDR1 LNHNV and CDR2 YYDKDF (reference sequence). The CDR3 has 15 amino acids. Trimming cost V 2 bases and J 6 bases; bases outside gene matches: 7. CDR3 amino acids: CATSRNRGRGPEAFF. Here the CDR3 DNA reads TGTGCCACCAGCAGAAACAGGGGGCGGGGACCTGAAGCTTTCTTT.

Worth noting for this clonotype: This CDR3 fails to terminate in the conserved phenylalanine or tryptophan, so it likely reflects a read error. This chain joins TRBV25-1 and TRBJ1-2, with 7 nucleotides matching TRBD1. Losses at the gene ends were 6 bases for V and 8 bases for J; bases not matched to a gene: 9. There are 13 residues in the CDR3. Germline assignment: CDR1 MGHDK and CDR2 SYGVNS. CDR3 sequence: CASRDRSLGGYTN. CDR3 nucleotide sequence: TGTGCCAGCAGGGACAGGTCCTTAGGGGGCTACACCAAC.

This clonotype has a count of ten or more. The gene calls are TRBV7-8 and TRBJ2-4, with a tentative D call TRBD1 (6 bases). Trimming removed 1 base from V and 2 bases from J, with 12 bases in between. This CDR3 comprises 16 residues. Germline CDR1 is SGHVS and CDR2 is FQNEAQ. As DNA, the CDR3 is TGTGCCAGCAGCTTAGGAACAGGGAGTACCAAAAACATTCAGTACTTC. It encodes CASSLGTGSTKNIQYF. The whole variable domain, filled in from reference TRBV7-8 and TRBJ2-4, reads GAGVSQSPRYKVAKRGQDVALRCDPISGHVSLFWYQQALGQGPEFLTYFQNEAQLDKSGLPSDRFFAERPEGSVSTLKIQRTQQEDSAVYLCASSLGTGSTKNIQYFGAGTRLSVL.

Details on this clonotype: A read error is possible here, since a much larger clone lies one base away. V and J are TRBV7-9 and TRBJ1-2; D gene unclear. Trimming took off 3 bases at V and 6 bases at J, with 8 bases between the two ends. There are 12 residues in the CDR3. CDR1 and CDR2 from the germline V gene are SEHNR and FQNEAQ (reference sequence). CDR3 region: CASSFTGDGYTF. CDR3 DNA: TGTGCCAGCAGCTTTACCGGGGATGGCTACACCTTC.